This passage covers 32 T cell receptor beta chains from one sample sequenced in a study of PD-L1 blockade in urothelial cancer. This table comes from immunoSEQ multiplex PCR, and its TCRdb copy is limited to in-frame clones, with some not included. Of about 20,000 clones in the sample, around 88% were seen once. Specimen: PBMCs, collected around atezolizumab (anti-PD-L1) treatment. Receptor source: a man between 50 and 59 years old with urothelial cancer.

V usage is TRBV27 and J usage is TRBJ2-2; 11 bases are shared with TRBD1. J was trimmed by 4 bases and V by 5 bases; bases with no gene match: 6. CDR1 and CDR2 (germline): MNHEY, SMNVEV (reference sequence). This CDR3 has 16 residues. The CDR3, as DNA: TGTGCCAGCAGTACCCGGACAGGGGGCTCCACCGGGGAGCTGTTTTTT. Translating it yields CASSTRTGGSTGELFF.

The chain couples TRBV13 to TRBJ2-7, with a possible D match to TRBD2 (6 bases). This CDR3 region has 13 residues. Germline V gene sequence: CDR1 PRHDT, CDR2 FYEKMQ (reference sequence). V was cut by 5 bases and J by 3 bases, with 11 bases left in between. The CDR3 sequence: CASSRGTVYEQYF. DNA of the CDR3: TGTGCCAGCAGCCGGGGGACCGTCTACGAGCAGTACTTC.

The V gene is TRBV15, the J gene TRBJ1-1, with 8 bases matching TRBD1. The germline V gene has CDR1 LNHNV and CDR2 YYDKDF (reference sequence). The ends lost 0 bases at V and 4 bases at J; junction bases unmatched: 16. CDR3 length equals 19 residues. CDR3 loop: CATSRDLFAGTGGSTEAFF. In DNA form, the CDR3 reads TGTGCCACCAGCAGAGATCTTTTCGCTGGAACAGGGGGGAGCACTGAAGCTTTCTTT.

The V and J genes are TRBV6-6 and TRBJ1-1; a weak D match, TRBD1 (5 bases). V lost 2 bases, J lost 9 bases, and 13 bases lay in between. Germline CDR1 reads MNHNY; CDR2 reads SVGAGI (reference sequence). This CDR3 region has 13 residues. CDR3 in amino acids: CASSYNLQDQAFF. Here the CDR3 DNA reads TGTGCCAGCAGTTACAATTTACAGGACCAAGCTTTCTTT.

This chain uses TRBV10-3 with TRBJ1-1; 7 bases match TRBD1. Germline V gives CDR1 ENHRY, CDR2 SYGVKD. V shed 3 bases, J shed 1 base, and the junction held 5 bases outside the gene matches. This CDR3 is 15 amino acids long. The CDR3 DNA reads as TGTGCCATCAGTGATAACAGGGGCTGGAACACTGAAGCTTTCTTT. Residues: CAISDNRGWNTEAFF.

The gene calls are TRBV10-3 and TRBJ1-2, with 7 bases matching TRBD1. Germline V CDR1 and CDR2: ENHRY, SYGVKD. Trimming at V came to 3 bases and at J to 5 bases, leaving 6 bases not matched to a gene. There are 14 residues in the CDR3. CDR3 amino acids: CAISDPGTAYGYTF. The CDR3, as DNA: TGTGCCATCAGTGACCCCGGGACAGCATATGGCTACACCTTC.

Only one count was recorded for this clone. The CDR3 reads CASKQKRGSYEQYF. The CDR3 nucleotides read TGTGCCAGCAAACAAAAAAGGGGTTCCTACGAGCAGTACTTC. The chain has TRBV7-2 and TRBJ2-7, with a possible D match to TRBD1 (5 bases). V dropped 7 bases and J dropped 1 base, with 14 bases sitting between them. Germline CDR1 SGHTA, CDR2 FQGNSA. The CDR3 runs to 14 residues. Looking up the rest from reference TRBV7-2 and TRBJ2-7 gives the full variable domain: GAGVSQSPSNKVTEKGKDVELRCDPISGHTALYWYRQSLGQGLEFLIYFQGNSAPDKSGLPSDRFSAERTGGSVSTLTIQRTQQEDSAVYLCASKQKRGSYEQYFGPGTRLTVT.

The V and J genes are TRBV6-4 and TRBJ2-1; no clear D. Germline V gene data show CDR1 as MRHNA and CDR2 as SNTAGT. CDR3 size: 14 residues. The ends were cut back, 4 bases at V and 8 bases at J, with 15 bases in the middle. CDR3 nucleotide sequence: TGTGCCAGCAGTGGCTCCCCGAGTGAGTATGAGCAGTTCTTC. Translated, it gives CASSGSPSEYEQFF.

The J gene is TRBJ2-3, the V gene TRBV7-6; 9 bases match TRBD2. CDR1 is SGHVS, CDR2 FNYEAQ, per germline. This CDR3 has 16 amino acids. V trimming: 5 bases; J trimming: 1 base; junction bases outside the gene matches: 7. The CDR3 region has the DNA TGTGCCAGCAGCCCACTAGCGGGCGGGGGCACAGATACGCAGTATTTT. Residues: CASSPLAGGGTDTQYF.

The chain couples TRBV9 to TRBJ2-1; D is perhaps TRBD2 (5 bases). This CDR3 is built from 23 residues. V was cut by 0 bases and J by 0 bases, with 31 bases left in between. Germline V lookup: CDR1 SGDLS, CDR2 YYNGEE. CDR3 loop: CASSVVERSSPEMYQSSYNEQFF. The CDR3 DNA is TGTGCCAGCAGCGTAGTCGAGCGGTCTTCCCCCGAGATGTATCAAAGCTCCTACAATGAGCAGTTCTTC.

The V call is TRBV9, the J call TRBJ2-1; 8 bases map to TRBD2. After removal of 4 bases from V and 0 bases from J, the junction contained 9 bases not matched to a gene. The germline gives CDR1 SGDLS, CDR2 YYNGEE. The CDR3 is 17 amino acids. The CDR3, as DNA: TGTGCCAGCAGCTCGGCGGGGGGTATCAGCTCCTACAATGAGCAGTTCTTC. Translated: CASSSAGGISSYNEQFF.

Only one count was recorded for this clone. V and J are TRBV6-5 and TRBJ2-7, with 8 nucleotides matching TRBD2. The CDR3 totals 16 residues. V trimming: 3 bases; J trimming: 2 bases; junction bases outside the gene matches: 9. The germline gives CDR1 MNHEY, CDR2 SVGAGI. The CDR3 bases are TGTGCCAGCAGTTATTTACGTTTAGCGGGGACCTACGAGCAGTACTTC. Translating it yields CASSYLRLAGTYEQYF.

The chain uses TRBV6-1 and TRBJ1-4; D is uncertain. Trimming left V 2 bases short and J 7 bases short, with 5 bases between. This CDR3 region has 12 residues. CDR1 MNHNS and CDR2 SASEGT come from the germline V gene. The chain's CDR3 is CASSELGEKLFF. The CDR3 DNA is TGTGCCAGCAGTGAACTCGGTGAAAAACTGTTTTTT.

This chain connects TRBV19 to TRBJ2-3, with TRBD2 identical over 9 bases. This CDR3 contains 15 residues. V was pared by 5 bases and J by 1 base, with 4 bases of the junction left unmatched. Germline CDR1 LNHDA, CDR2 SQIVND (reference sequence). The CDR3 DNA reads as TGTGCCAGTAGTTTTTTAGCGGGGGGCACAGATACGCAGTATTTT. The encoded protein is CASSFLAGGTDTQYF.

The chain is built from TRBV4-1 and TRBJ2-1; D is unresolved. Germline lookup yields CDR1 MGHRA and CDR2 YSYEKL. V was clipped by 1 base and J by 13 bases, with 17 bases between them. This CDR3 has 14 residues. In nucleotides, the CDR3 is TGCGCCAGCAGCCAAGCCTTCGATGCAGGCTATCAGTTCTTC. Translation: CASSQAFDAGYQFF.

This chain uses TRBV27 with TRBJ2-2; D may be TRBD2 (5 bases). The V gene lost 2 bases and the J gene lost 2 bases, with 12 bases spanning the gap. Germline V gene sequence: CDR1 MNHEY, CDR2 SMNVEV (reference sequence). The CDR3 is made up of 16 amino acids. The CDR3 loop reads CASSLKSASNTGELFF. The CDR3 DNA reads TGTGCCAGCAGTTTAAAATCGGCTAGCAACACCGGGGAGCTGTTTTTT.

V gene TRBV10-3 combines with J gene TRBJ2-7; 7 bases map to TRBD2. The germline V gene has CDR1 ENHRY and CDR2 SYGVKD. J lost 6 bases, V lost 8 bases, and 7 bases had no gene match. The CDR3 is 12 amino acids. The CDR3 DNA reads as TGTGCCATCCGGGAGGCCCTCGGCGAGCAGTACTTC. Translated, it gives CAIREALGEQYF.

The CDR3 region has the DNA TGTGCCAGCAGCCCCCAGGGGAACACCGGGGAGCTGTTTTTT. Residues: CASSPQGNTGELFF. This chain connects TRBV6-6 to TRBJ2-2; a possible D gene is TRBD1 (5 bases). Germline V gene lookup returns CDR1 MNHNY and CDR2 SVGAGI (reference sequence). The CDR3 runs to 14 residues. Trimming left V 6 bases short and J 1 base short, with 9 bases between.

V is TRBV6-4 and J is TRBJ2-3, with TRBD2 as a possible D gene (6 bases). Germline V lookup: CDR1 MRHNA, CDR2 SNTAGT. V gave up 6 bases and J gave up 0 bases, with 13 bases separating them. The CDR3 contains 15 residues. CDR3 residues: CASSPTRASTDTQYF. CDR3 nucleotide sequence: TGTGCCAGCAGCCCGACTAGGGCTAGCACAGATACGCAGTATTTT.

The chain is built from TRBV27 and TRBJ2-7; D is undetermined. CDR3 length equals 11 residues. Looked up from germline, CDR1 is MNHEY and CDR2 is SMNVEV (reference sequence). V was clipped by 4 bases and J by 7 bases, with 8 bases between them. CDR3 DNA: TGTGCCAGCAGTTCCACCCGGGAGCAGTACTTC. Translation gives CASSSTREQYF.

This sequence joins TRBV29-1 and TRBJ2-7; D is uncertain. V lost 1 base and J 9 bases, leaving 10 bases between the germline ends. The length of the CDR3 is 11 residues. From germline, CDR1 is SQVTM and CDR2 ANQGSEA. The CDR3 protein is CSVEASRGQYF. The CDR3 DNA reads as TGCAGCGTTGAAGCGTCACGAGGGCAGTACTTC.

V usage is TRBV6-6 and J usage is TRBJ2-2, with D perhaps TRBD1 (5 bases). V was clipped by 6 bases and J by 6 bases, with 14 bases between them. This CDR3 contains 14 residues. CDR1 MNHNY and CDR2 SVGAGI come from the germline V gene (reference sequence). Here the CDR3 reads CASSGFKGSGELFF. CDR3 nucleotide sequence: TGTGCCAGCAGCGGTTTCAAGGGGTCCGGGGAGCTGTTTTTT.

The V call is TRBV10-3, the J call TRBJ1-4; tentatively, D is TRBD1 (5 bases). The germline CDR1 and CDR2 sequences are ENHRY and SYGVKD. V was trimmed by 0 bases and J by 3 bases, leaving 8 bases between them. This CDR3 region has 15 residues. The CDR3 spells CAISESGVANEKLFF. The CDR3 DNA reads TGTGCCATCAGTGAGTCAGGGGTGGCTAATGAAAAACTGTTTTTT.

The CDR3 reads CASSGGQGEGKNNSPLHF. The CDR3 DNA follows: TGTGCCAGCAGCGGGGGACAGGGGGAAGGCAAAAATAATTCACCCCTCCACTTT. The J gene is TRBJ1-6, the V gene TRBV9, with TRBD1 matching 11 bases. Germline-derived CDR1 and CDR2 are SGDLS and YYNGEE. The junction had 10 bases not matched to a gene; V was cut back by 3 bases and J by 5 bases. The CDR3 runs to 18 residues.

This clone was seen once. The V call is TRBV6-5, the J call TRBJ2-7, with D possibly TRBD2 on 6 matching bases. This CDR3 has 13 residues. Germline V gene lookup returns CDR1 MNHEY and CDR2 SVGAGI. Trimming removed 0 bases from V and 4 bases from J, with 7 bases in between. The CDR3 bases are TGTGCCAGCAGTTACTCGGAGGGGTACGAGCAGTACTTC. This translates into CASSYSEGYEQYF.

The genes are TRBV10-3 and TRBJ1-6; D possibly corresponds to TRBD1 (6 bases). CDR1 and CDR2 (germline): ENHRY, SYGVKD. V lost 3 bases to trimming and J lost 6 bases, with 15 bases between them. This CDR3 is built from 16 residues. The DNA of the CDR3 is TGTGCCATCAGTGATGGTGGGGGCAGGAGTAATTCACCCCTCCACTTT. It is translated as CAISDGGGRSNSPLHF.

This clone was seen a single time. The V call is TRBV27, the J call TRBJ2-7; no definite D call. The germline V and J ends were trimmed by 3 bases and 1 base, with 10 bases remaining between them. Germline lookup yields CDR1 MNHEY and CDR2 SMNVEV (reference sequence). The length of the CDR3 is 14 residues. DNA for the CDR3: TGTGCCAGCAGTTTTCGCAGTTTTTCCTACGAGCAGTACTTC. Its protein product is CASSFRSFSYEQYF.

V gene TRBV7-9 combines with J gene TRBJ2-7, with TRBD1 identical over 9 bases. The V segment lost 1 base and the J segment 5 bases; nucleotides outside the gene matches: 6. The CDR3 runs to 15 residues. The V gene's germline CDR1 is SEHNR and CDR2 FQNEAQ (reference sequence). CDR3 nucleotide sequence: TGTGCCAGCAGCTTAGGGAGGACAGGGGACAACGAGCAGTACTTC. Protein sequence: CASSLGRTGDNEQYF.

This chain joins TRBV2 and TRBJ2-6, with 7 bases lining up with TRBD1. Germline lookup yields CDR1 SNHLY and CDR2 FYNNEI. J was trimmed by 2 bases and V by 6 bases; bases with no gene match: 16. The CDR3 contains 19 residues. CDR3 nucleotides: TGTGCCAGCAGGGCCTTTACAGGGGATATTGGAGCTGGGGCCAACGTCCTGACTTTC. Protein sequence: CASRAFTGDIGAGANVLTF.

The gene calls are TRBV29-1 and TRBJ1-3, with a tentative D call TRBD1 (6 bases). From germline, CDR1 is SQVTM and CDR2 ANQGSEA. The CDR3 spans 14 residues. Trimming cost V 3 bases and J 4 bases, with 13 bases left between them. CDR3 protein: CSVERAGEGNTIYF. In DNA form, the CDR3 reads TGCAGCGTTGAGAGGGCAGGGGAGGGAAACACCATATATTTT.

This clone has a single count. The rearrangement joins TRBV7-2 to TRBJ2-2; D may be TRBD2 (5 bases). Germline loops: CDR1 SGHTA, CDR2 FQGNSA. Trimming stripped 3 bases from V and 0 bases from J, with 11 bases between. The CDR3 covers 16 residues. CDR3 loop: CASSFGGGTNTGELFF. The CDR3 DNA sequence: TGTGCCAGCAGCTTTGGAGGCGGAACGAACACCGGGGAGCTGTTTTTT.

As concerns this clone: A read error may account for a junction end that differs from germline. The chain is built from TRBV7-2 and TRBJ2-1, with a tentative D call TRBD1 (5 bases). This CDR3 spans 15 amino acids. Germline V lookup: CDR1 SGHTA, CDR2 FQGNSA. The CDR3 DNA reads TGTGCCAGCACCTTAGGACAATTCCTTTACAATGAGCAGTTCTTC. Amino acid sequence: CASTLGQFLYNEQFF.